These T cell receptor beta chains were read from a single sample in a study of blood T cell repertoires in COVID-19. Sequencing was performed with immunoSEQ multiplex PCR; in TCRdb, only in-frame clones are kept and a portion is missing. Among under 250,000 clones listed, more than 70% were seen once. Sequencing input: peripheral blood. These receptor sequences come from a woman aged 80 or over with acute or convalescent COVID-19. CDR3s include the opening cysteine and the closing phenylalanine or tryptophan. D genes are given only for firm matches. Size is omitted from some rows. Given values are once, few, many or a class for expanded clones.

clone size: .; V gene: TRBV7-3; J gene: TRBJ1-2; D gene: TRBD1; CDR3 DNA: TGTGCCAGCAGCCCAGACAGGGGGTCCTATGGCTACACCTTC; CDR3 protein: CASSPDRGSYGYTF
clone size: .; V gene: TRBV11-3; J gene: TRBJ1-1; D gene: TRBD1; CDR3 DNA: TGTGCCAGCAGCCCAGCAGGGGGGAGGAACACTGAAGCTTTCTTT; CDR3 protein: CASSPAGGRNTEAFF
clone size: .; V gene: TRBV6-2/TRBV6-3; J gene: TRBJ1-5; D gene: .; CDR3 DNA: TGTGCCAGCAGTTACTCTGGGGGCGTTGGCCAGCCCCAGCATTTT; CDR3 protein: CASSYSGGVGQPQHF
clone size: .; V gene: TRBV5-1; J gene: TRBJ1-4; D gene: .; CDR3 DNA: TGCGCCAGCCGGACGGACTTTAATGAAAAACTGTTTTTT; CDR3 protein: CASRTDFNEKLFF
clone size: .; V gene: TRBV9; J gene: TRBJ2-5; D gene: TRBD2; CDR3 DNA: TGTGCCAGCAGCGTAGCTGGGCGGGGGGGCGGTGAGACCCAGTACTTC; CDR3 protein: CASSVAGRGGGETQYF
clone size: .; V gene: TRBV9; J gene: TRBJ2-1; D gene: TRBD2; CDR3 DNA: TGTGCCAGCAGTCCTACTAGCGGGGGGGCCAATGAGCAGTTCTTC; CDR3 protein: CASSPTSGGANEQFF
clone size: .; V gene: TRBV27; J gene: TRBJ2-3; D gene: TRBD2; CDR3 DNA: TGTGCCAGCAAACTCATATTAGCGGGCGGTACAGATACGCAGTATTTT; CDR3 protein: CASKLILAGGTDTQYF
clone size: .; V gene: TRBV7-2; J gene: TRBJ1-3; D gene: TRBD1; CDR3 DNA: TGTGCCAGCAGCTCGACAGGGGGCTTCTCTGGAAACACCATATATTTT; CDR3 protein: CASSSTGGFSGNTIYF
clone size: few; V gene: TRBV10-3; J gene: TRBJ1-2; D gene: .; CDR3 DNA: TGTGCCATCAGTGACGGTGGAGGCTATGGCTACACCTTC; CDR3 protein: CAISDGGGYGYTF
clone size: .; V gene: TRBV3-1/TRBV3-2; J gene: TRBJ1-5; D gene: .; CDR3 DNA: TGTGCCAGCAGCCAAGATCTAGGGGCAGGTCAGCCCCAGCATTTT; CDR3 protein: CASSQDLGAGQPQHF
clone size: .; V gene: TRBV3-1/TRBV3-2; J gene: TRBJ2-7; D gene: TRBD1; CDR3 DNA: TGTGCCAGCAGCCCGGGACAGGCACCCTACGAGCAGTACTTC; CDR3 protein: CASSPGQAPYEQYF
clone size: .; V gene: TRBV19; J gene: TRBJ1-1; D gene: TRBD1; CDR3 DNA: TGTGCCAGTAGTAGCGGGACAGGGGGGCTGAACACTGAAGCTTTCTTT; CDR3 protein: CASSSGTGGLNTEAFF
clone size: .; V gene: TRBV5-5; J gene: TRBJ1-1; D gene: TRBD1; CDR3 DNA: TGTGCCAGCAGCTCGGACAGGGACACTGAAGCTTTCTTT; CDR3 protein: CASSSDRDTEAFF
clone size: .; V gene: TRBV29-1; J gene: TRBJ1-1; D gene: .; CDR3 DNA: TGCAGCGTTGCCCAGGCCGTGAACACTGAAGCTTTCTTT; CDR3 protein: CSVAQAVNTEAFF
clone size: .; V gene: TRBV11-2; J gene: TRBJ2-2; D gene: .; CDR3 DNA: TGTGCCAGCAGCAAAGGGGGGGTTGGGGCCACCGGGGAGCTGTTTTTT; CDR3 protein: CASSKGGVGATGELFF
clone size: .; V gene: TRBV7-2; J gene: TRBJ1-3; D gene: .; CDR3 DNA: TGTGCCAGCAGCCAACAAGGTGGACACTCTGGAAACACCATATATTTT; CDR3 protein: CASSQQGGHSGNTIYF
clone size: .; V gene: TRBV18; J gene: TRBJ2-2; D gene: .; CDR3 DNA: TGTGCCAGCTCACCAGACAGTCAGTCCACCGGGGAGCTGTTTTTT; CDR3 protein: CASSPDSQSTGELFF
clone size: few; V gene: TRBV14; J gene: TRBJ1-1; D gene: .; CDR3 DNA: TGTGCCAGCAGCCAACACGCTACAGGCCGATACACTGAAGCTTTCTTT; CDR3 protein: CASSQHATGRYTEAFF
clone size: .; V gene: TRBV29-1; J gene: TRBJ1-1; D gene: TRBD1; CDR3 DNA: TGCAGCGTCACCGGGACAGGGGCCACTGAAGCTTTCTTT; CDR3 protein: CSVTGTGATEAFF
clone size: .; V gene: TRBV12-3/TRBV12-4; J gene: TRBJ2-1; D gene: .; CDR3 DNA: TGTGCCAGCAGTCCCGGACTCGACAATGAGCAGTTCTTC; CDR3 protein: CASSPGLDNEQFF
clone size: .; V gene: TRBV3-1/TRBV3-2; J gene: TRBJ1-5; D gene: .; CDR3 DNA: TGTGCCAGCAGCCAAGCGGGGAGCCGGGCTCAGCCCCAGCATTTT; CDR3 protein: CASSQAGSRAQPQHF
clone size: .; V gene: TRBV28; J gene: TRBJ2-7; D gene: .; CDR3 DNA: TGTGCCAGCAGTTCCCTTGGACAGCCAGGACCCTACGAGCAGTACTTC; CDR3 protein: CASSSLGQPGPYEQYF